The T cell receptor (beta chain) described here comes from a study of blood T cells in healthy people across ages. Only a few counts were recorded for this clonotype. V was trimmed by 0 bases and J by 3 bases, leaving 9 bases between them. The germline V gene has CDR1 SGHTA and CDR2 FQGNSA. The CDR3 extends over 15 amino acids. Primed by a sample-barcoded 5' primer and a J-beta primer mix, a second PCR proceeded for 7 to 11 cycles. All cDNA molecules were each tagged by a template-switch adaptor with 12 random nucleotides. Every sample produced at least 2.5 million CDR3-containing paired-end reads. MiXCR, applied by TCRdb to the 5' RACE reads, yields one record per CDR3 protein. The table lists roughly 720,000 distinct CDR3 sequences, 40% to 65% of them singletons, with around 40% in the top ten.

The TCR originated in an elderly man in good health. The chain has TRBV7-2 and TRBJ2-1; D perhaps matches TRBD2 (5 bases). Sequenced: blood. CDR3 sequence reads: CASSLASVVYNEQFF. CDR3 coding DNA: TGTGCCAGCAGCTTAGCTAGCGTGGTCTACAATGAGCAGTTCTTC.